This record looks at one T cell receptor beta chain sequence and its context. The antigen remains undetermined. These data originate in a study of T cell responses to AZD1222 COVID-19 vaccine. Study results and caveats: Donors were mostly white British, more females; clonal diversity possibly underestimated. Spike-specific TCR breadth and depth went up after people got two AZD1222 doses. Variant regions that are unmutated are reportedly the target of nearly half of spike-specific TCRs.

Sequencing was performed with immunoSEQ multiplex PCR; in TCRdb, only in-frame clones are kept and a portion is missing. The data show 130,000 to 150,000 clones, about 93% seen once. The sequencing here drew on peripheral blood, taken on day 0 of MenACWY control vaccination. This clonotype originated in an adult in good health.

The CDR3 spells CASSSSGTEAFF. As DNA, the CDR3 is TGTGCCAGCAGCTCCTCCGGGACTGAAGCTTTCTTT. The rearrangement links TRBV13 to TRBJ1-1; D not certain. The CDR3 contains 12 residues. Trimming pared 4 bases from V and 5 bases from J, leaving 8 bases between. The germline V gene encodes CDR1 PRHDT and CDR2 FYEKMQ (reference sequence).